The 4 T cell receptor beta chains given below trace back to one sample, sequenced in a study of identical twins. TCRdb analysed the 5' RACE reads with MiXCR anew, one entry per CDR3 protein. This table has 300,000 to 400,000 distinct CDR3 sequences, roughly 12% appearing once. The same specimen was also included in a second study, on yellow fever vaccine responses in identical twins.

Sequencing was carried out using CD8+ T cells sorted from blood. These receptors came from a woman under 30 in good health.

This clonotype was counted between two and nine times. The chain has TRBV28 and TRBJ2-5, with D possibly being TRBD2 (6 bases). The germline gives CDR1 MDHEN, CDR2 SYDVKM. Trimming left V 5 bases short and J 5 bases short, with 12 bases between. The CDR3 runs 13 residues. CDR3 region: CASSVSGRETQYF. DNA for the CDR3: TGTGCCAGCAGTGTGTCGGGGAGGGAGACCCAGTACTTC.

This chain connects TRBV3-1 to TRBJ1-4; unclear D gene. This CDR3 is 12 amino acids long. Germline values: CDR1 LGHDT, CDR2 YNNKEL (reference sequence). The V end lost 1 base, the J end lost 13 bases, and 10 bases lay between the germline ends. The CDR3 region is CASSQAGLGLFF. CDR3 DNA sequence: TGTGCCAGCAGCCAAGCGGGTCTCGGACTGTTTTTT. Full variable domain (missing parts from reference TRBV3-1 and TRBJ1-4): DTAVSQTPKYLVTQMGNDKSIKCEQNLGHDTMYWYKQDSKKFLKIMFSYNNKELIINETVPNRFSPKSPDKAHLNLHINSLELGDSAVYFCASSQAGLGLFFGSGTQLSVL.

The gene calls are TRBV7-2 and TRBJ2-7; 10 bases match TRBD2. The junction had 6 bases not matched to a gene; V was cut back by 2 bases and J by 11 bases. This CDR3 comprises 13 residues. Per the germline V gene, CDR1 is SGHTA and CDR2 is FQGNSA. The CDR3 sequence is CASSLSLAGDEYF. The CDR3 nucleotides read TGTGCCAGCAGCTTAAGCCTAGCGGGAGATGAGTACTTC.

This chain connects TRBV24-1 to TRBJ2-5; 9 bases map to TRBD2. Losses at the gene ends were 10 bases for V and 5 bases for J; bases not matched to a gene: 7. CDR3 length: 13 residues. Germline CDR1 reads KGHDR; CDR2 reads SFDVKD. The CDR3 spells CATASGDLETQYF. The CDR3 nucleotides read TGTGCCACTGCTAGCGGGGACCTGGAGACCCAGTACTTC.